The 10 T cell receptor beta chains listed next were all sequenced from one sample in a study of blood T cell repertoires in COVID-19. The protocol was immunoSEQ multiplex PCR, while the TCRdb copy is restricted to in-frame clones and leaves out a portion. The sample lists some 150,000 clones, 87% occurring once. Sequenced material: peripheral blood. These receptors came from a woman aged 60-70 years who had recovered from COVID-19.

The chain joins TRBV10-3 to TRBJ2-5; TRBD1 matches 7 bases. Germline trimming cut 8 bases from V and 1 base from J; bases unmatched to any gene: 4. Per germline, CDR1 ENHRY and CDR2 SYGVKD. This CDR3 comprises 13 residues. CDR3 sequence (DNA): TGTGCCATCTCTGAGGGGGCCCAAGAGACCCAGTACTTC. Its protein product is CAISEGAQETQYF.

The V and J genes are TRBV28 and TRBJ1-5; D may be TRBD1 (5 bases). The CDR3 covers 16 residues. The V gene's germline CDR1 is MDHEN and CDR2 SYDVKM. Trimming shortened V by 6 bases and J by 0 bases, and 15 bases separated the two germline ends. The CDR3 DNA is TGTGCCAGCAGATTGTCGGGGGTTGGTAGCAATCAGCCCCAGCATTTT. This encodes CASRLSGVGSNQPQHF.

The chain uses TRBV28 and TRBJ1-1; D gene unclear. CDR3 length: 11 residues. Between the trimmed V and J ends, which lost 5 bases and 11 bases, there was a span of 12 bases. The germline CDR1 and CDR2 sequences are MDHEN and SYDVKM. Here the CDR3 DNA reads TGTGCCAGCAGTACGATCCTGGGCGCTTTCTTT. Encoded protein: CASSTILGAFF.

The chain has TRBV5-1 and TRBJ2-3; D is possibly TRBD2 (5 bases). Germline CDR1 and CDR2: SGHRS and YFSETQ. The CDR3 has 14 amino acids. V shed 0 bases and J shed 4 bases, with 9 bases lying between them. The CDR3, as DNA: TGCGCCAGCAGCTTGGGCGGGCTCTCAGATACGCAGTATTTT. This translates into CASSLGGLSDTQYF.

The chain couples TRBV5-1 to TRBJ2-2; no definite D call. The CDR3 consists of 14 residues. Per germline, CDR1 SGHRS and CDR2 YFSETQ. The V end was cut by 2 bases, the J end by 2 bases, with 7 bases between. CDR3 sequence: CASSFNTNTGELFF. CDR3 bases: TGCGCCAGCAGCTTCAACACCAACACCGGGGAGCTGTTTTTT. Drawing the rest from reference TRBV5-1 and TRBJ2-2, the complete variable domain is KAGVTQTPRYLIKTRGQQVTLSCSPISGHRSVSWYQQTPGQGLQFLFEYFSETQRNKGNFPGRFSGRQFSNSRSEMNVSTLELGDSALYLCASSFNTNTGELFFGEGSRLTVL.

The rearrangement links TRBV3-1 (or the pseudogene TRBV3-2) to TRBJ1-3; 9 bases line up with TRBD1. The CDR3 is 18 residues long. Trimming took 1 base from V and 0 from J; bases not matched to a gene: 7. Germline CDR1 reads LGHDT; CDR2 reads YNNKEL (reference sequence). CDR3 DNA: TGTGCCAGCAGCCAAGGAGGACAGGGGACGAGCTCTGGAAACACCATATATTTT. This encodes CASSQGGQGTSSGNTIYF.

V is TRBV5-8 and J is TRBJ2-3; TRBD2 matches 12 bases. Germline V gives CDR1 SGHTS, CDR2 YDEGEE. This CDR3 is built from 16 residues. Trimming took 4 bases from V and 2 from J; bases not matched to a gene: 5. CDR3 DNA: TGTGCCAGCAGCCATCGACTAGCGGGGGTCACAGATACGCAGTATTTT. Protein sequence: CASSHRLAGVTDTQYF.

This clone came up once. The rearrangement links TRBV3-1 (or the pseudogene TRBV3-2) to TRBJ2-2; 8 bases align to TRBD2. Germline-derived CDR1 and CDR2 are LGHDT and YNNKEL (reference sequence). The CDR3 has 16 residues. V was pared by 1 base and J by 6 bases, with 7 bases of the junction left unmatched. The CDR3 region has the DNA TGTGCCAGCAGCCAAGCTTATAAACTAGCGGCCGGGGAGCTGTTTTTT. This sequence encodes CASSQAYKLAAGELFF.

The chain has TRBV28 and TRBJ2-7, with D unclear. This CDR3 has 14 amino acids. Germline V gene lookup returns CDR1 MDHEN and CDR2 SYDVKM. V was shortened by 5 bases and J by 6 bases, with 17 bases between the two germline ends. The DNA of the CDR3 is TGTGCCAGCAGTCCCCCTGTATTGGTCGGCGAGCAGTACTTC. Protein product: CASSPPVLVGEQYF.

V is TRBV11-2 and J is TRBJ1-2; maybe TRBD1 (6 bases). V was cut by 3 bases and J by 5 bases, with 10 bases left in between. The CDR3 consists of 13 residues. Germline loops: CDR1 SGHAT, CDR2 FQNNGV. The CDR3 reads CASSFGQGYGYTF. In nucleotides, the CDR3 is TGTGCCAGCAGCTTTGGCCAGGGGTATGGCTACACCTTC.